This T cell receptor (beta chain) was recorded in a study of blood T cell repertoires in COVID-19. The CDR3 length is 15 residues. CDR1 and CDR2 (germline): SGHRS, YFSETQ. V trimming: 3 bases; J trimming: 2 bases; junction bases outside the gene matches: 7. Per the original methods: How many nucleated cells were present was estimated from reference gene primer amplification. Assay: immunoSEQ multiplex PCR; the TCRdb copy retains only in-frame clones and omits some. That table gives V, J and clone size, and the DNA gave D and trimming. The table includes about 100,000 clones, about 89% detected once. The chain carries TRBV5-1 and TRBJ2-7, with 8 bases matching TRBD1. Sample: peripheral blood. This receptor was identified in a man aged 50 or older with active COVID-19. The CDR3, as DNA: TGCGCCAGCAGCTGGGGGGACAGGAGCGCCTACGAGCAGTACTTC. This gives the protein CASSWGDRSAYEQYF.